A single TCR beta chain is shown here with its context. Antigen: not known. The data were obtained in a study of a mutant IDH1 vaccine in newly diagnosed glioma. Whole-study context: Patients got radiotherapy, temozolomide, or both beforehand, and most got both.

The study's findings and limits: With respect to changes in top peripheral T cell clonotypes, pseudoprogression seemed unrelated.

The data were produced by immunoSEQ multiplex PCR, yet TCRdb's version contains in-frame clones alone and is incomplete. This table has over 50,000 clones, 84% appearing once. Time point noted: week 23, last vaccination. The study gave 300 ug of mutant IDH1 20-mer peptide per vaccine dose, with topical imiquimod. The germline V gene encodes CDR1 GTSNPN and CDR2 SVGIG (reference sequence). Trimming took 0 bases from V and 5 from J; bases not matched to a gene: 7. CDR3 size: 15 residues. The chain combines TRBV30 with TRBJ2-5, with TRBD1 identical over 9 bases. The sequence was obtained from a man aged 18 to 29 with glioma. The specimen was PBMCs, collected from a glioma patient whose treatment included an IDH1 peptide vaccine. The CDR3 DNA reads TGTGCCTGGAGTGTCGGGACAGGGCCGGCGGAGACCCAGTACTTC. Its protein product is CAWSVGTGPAETQYF. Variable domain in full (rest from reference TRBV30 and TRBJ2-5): SQTIHQWPATLVQPVGSPLSLECTVEGTSNPNLYWYRQAAGRGLQLLFYSVGIGQISSEVPQNLSASRPQDRQFILSSKKLLLSDSGFYLCAWSVGTGPAETQYFGPGTRLLVL.